The source of this T cell receptor (beta chain) is a study of T cells in Graves' hyperthyroidism and ophthalmopathy. TCR beta CDR3 regions were amplified from RNA transcripts. First-round RT-PCR targeting the TCR CDR3 was performed with the HTBI primer set. From the multiplex PCR reads, TCRdb called clonotypes with MiXCR, one entry per CDR3 protein. The sample shows hundreds of thousands of distinct CDR3 sequences, 14% to 15% of them seen only once. Exclusion criteria comprised uncontrolled infection, other autoimmune disease, pregnancy or lactation. This clonotype was detected ten times or more. Its antigen remains unknown. Findings of the study overall: Ophthalmopathy was distinguished from stable hyperthyroidism by 13 V-J signatures.

Germline V gene data show CDR1 as SEHNR and CDR2 as FQNEAQ (reference sequence). The CDR3 totals 14 residues. The V end was cut by 1 base, the J end by 9 bases, with 13 bases between. This chain joins TRBV7-9 and TRBJ2-1; perhaps TRBD2 as D (6 bases). This receptor was identified in a woman in her thirties with Graves' hyperthyroidism. Sequencing was carried out using blood. As DNA, the CDR3 is TGTGCCAGCAGCTTAGGGGAGGTGGGCTTTGAGCAGTTCTTC. Its protein product is CASSLGEVGFEQFF. The whole variable domain, remainder taken from reference TRBV7-9 and TRBJ2-1, is DTGVSQNPRHKITKRGQNVTFRCDPISEHNRLYWYRQTLGQGPEFLTYFQNEAQLEKSRLLSDRFSAERPKGSFSTLEIQRTEQGDSAMYLCASSLGEVGFEQFFGPGTRLTVL.